Below, one T cell receptor (beta chain) is given with its context. Its antigen is undetermined. Sequencing used immunoSEQ multiplex PCR; TCRdb keeps in-frame clones, though not all of them. The sample comprises over 150,000 clones, about 86% of which are singletons, and 2% to 2.5% rests with the top ten. This entry comes from a study of cytomegalovirus exposure and HLA in healthy donors. Study-level background: In a later analysis, it was reported that the approximately 110 validation repertoires had been produced on the same platform as the 670 or so repertoires belonging to the first cohort. The study, taken as a whole, reports: One later analysis, an examination of the 100 to 150 validation repertoires, found that first-cohort TCR clusters tended to co-occur in them.

This CDR3 has 16 amino acids. Germline CDR1 is LNHDA and CDR2 is SQIVND (reference sequence). V lost 2 bases and J lost 0, with 11 bases in between. The V gene is TRBV19, the J gene TRBJ2-1; a possible D gene is TRBD1 (5 bases). The sample consisted of PBMCs. The sequence came from a woman younger than 30 in good health and CMV-seronegative. This CDR3 is CASSIFHRSSYNEQFF. The CDR3 DNA reads as TGTGCCAGTAGTATATTCCACAGGAGCTCCTACAATGAGCAGTTCTTC.